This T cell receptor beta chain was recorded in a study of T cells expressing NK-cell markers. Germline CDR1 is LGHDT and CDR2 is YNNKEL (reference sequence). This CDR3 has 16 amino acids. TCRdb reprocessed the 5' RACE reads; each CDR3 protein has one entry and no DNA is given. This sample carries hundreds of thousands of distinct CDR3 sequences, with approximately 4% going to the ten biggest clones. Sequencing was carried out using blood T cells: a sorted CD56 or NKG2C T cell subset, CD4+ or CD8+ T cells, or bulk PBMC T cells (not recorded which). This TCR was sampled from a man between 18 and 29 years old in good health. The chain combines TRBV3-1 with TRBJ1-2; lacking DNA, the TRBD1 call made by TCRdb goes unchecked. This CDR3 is CASSPKIADRGYGYTF. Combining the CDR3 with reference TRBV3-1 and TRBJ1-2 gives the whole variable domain DTAVSQTPKYLVTQMGNDKSIKCEQNLGHDTMYWYKQDSKKFLKIMFSYNNKELIINETVPNRFSPKSPDKAHLNLHINSLELGDSAVYFCASSPKIADRGYGYTFGSGTRLTVV.